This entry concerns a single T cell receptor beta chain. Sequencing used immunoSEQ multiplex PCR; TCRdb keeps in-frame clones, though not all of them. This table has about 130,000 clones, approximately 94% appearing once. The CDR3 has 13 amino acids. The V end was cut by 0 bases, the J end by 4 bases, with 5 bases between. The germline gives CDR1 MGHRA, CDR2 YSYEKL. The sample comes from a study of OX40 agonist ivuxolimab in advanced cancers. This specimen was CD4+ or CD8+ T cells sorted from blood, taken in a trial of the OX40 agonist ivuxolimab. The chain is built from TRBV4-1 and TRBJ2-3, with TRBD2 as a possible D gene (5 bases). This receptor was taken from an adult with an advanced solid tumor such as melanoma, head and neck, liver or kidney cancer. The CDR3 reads CASSQERADTQYF. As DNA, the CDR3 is TGCGCCAGCAGCCAAGAGAGGGCAGATACGCAGTATTTT.